The 26 T cell receptor beta chains listed next were all sequenced from one sample in a study of ipilimumab plus nivolumab after autologous stem cell transplantation. Only in-frame clones appear in the TCRdb table, and some are missing; sequencing was by immunoSEQ multiplex PCR. The table has over 80,000 clones, nearly 85% seen once; the top ten hold 2.2%. The specimen comprised PBMCs, sampled in a trial of ipilimumab plus nivolumab as post-transplant consolidation. These receptors were collected from a male donor with diffuse large B-cell lymphoma.

The V and J genes are TRBV10-3 and TRBJ1-1; D remains ambiguous. The CDR3 length is 13 residues. Germline V gives CDR1 ENHRY, CDR2 SYGVKD. Trimming left V 7 bases short and J 0 bases short, with 9 bases between. The DNA for the CDR3 is TGTGCCATCACCGATATGATGAACACTGAAGCTTTCTTT. Protein: CAITDMMNTEAFF.

This clone was seen just once. This sequence joins TRBV2 and TRBJ1-5; TRBD1 matches at 8 bases. The germline gives CDR1 SNHLY, CDR2 FYNNEI. The length of the CDR3 is 16 residues. V lost 6 bases to trimming and J lost 3 bases; unmatched junction nucleotides: 10. The CDR3 DNA sequence: TGTGCCAGCAGCGCCTGGACAGGGTCCCTCAATCAGCCCCAGCATTTT. Amino acid sequence: CASSAWTGSLNQPQHF.

In DNA, the CDR3 is TGTGCCAGCAGTGAAGTCGCTCACCTCTATGGCTACACCTTC. It specifies CASSEVAHLYGYTF. This rearrangement joins TRBV2 to TRBJ1-2; D call uncertain. This CDR3 has 14 amino acids. With 1 base removed from V and 4 bases from J, the gap between germline ends came to 10 bases. Germline assignment: CDR1 SNHLY and CDR2 FYNNEI.

V gene TRBV9 combines with J gene TRBJ2-3, with D unclear. V was shortened by 3 bases and J by 6 bases, with 17 bases between the two germline ends. CDR1 SGDLS and CDR2 YYNGEE come from the germline V gene. CDR3 length: 15 amino acids. The CDR3 coding sequence is TGTGCCAGCAGCGCCGGTACGTCCCGTGGGGATACGCAGTATTTT. Its protein is CASSAGTSRGDTQYF.

The table lists this clone with a count of one. The genes are TRBV5-1 and TRBJ2-7; D is unresolved. Germline CDR1 SGHRS, CDR2 YFSETQ. Trimming removed 2 bases from V and 3 bases from J, with 15 bases in between. The CDR3 loop spans 15 amino acids. The CDR3 here is CASSLDPRRNYEQYF. CDR3 DNA sequence: TGCGCCAGCAGCTTAGACCCCCGGCGGAACTACGAGCAGTACTTC.

The chain links TRBV10-3 to TRBJ1-4; 11 nucleotides match TRBD1. With V trimmed by 0 bases and J by 1 base, 10 bases remained unmatched. Germline lookup yields CDR1 ENHRY and CDR2 SYGVKD. There are 20 residues in the CDR3. Here the CDR3 DNA reads TGTGCCATCAGTGAGTCCCGTGCCCCCGGGACAGGGGGAACTAATGAAAAACTGTTTTTT. Amino acids: CAISESRAPGTGGTNEKLFF.

The rearrangement joins TRBV7-2 to TRBJ2-5, with 15 positions matching TRBD2. The CDR3 is 16 amino acids. The V segment lost 5 bases and the J segment 5 bases; nucleotides outside the gene matches: 6. The germline V gene has CDR1 SGHTA and CDR2 FQGNSA. CDR3 DNA sequence: TGTGCCAGCAGCCCAGGACTAGCGGGGGGGGTGGAGACCCAGTACTTC. Protein sequence: CASSPGLAGGVETQYF.

CDR3: CASSFLGRGVTDTQYF. The DNA of the CDR3 is TGTGCCAGCAGCTTTCTAGGGCGGGGGGTCACAGATACGCAGTATTTT. The V call is TRBV5-4, the J call TRBJ2-3; 8 bases match TRBD2. Looked up from germline, CDR1 is SGHNT and CDR2 is YYREEE (reference sequence). V shed 2 bases and J 2 bases; nucleotides not matched to a gene: 7. The CDR3 covers 16 residues. The full variable domain, in which reference TRBV5-4 and TRBJ2-3 provide the parts outside the CDR3, is ETGVTQSPTHLIKTRGQQVTLRCSSQSGHNTVSWYQQALGQGPQFIFQYYREEENGRGNFPPRFSGLQFPNYSSELNVNALELDDSALYLCASSFLGRGVTDTQYFGPGTRLTVL.

The chain carries TRBV19 and TRBJ1-5; tentative D call: TRBD1 (6 bases). The V gene's germline CDR1 is LNHDA and CDR2 SQIVND (reference sequence). The CDR3 length is 15 residues. Trimming took off 4 bases at V and 6 bases at J, with 16 bases between the two ends. CDR3 DNA sequence: TGTGCCAGTAGTAAACAGGGTTTGGGTGGTCAGCCCCAGCATTTT. Its protein product is CASSKQGLGGQPQHF.

This sequence joins TRBV19 and TRBJ2-5; D unresolved. Germline CDR1 LNHDA, CDR2 SQIVND (reference sequence). This CDR3 has 12 amino acids. Deletions cut 6 bases from V and 3 bases from J, with 8 bases between. The CDR3 here is CASSESEETQYF. CDR3 DNA: TGTGCCAGTAGCGAATCCGAAGAGACCCAGTACTTC.

This chain joins TRBV4-2 and TRBJ1-1; no clear D gene. V lost 7 bases and J 1 base, leaving 10 bases between the germline ends. The CDR3 spans 13 residues. From germline, CDR1 is LGHNA and CDR2 YNFKEQ. The CDR3 region has the DNA TGTGCCAGCATGTGGGTCGGGAACACTGAAGCTTTCTTT. As protein: CASMWVGNTEAFF.

The chain couples TRBV4-1 to TRBJ2-4, with TRBD1 as a possible D gene (5 bases). The germline V gene has CDR1 MGHRA and CDR2 YSYEKL. V lost 6 bases and J lost 8, with 14 bases in between. The CDR3 sequence is 13 residues long. The CDR3 nucleotides read TGCGCCAGCAGTTCAGGGTATGGGGACATTCAGTACTTC. This gives the protein CASSSGYGDIQYF.

J is TRBJ2-1 and V is TRBV6-5; D gene uncertain. Trimming cost V 0 bases and J 7 bases, with 4 bases left between them. The CDR3 is made up of 12 amino acids. Germline V lookup: CDR1 MNHEY, CDR2 SVGAGI. The CDR3 here is CASSYSGNEQFF. The DNA for the CDR3 is TGTGCCAGCAGTTACTCGGGGAATGAGCAGTTCTTC.

Here the CDR3 DNA reads TGTGCCAGCAGTTACTCGAGGGCCTACGAGCAGTACTTC. Protein product: CASSYSRAYEQYF. This chain uses TRBV6-6 with TRBJ2-7, with D possibly being TRBD2 (5 bases). The ends were cut back, 0 bases at V and 2 bases at J, with 5 bases in the middle. CDR3 length equals 13 residues. The germline gives CDR1 MNHNY, CDR2 SVGAGI (reference sequence).

This clone was seen once. J is TRBJ1-2 and V is TRBV30, with D possibly being TRBD1 (5 bases). This CDR3 is 13 amino acids long. The germline V gene has CDR1 GTSNPN and CDR2 SVGIG (reference sequence). V shed 3 bases and J shed 5 bases, with 13 bases lying between them. The CDR3, as DNA: TGTGCCTGGAGGGAAGGGGACCCTTATGGCTACACCTTC. This translates into CAWREGDPYGYTF.

The V call is TRBV10-3, the J call TRBJ1-4; no clear D gene. This CDR3 contains 15 residues. V lost 0 bases and J 4 bases, leaving 9 bases between the germline ends. The V gene's germline CDR1 is ENHRY and CDR2 SYGVKD. CDR3 amino acids: CAISESSDLNEKLFF. The CDR3 region has the DNA TGTGCCATCAGTGAGTCTAGCGATCTTAATGAAAAACTGTTTTTT.

CDR3 bases: TGTGCCAGTAGTACGACAGGGCAGGAGACCCAGTACTTC. It specifies CASSTTGQETQYF. The genes are TRBV19 and TRBJ2-5; 7 nucleotides agree with TRBD1. Germline values: CDR1 LNHDA, CDR2 SQIVND (reference sequence). This CDR3 is built from 13 residues. V lost 4 bases and J lost 5; bases outside the gene matches: 4. The full variable domain, in which reference TRBV19 and TRBJ2-5 provide the parts outside the CDR3, is DGGITQSPKYLFRKEGQNVTLSCEQNLNHDAMYWYRQDPGQGLRLIYYSQIVNDFQKGDIAEGYSVSREKKESFPLTVTSAQKNPTAFYLCASSTTGQETQYFGPGTRLLVL.

This chain uses TRBV5-1 with TRBJ2-7; TRBD1 matches 11 bases. V trimming: 4 bases; J trimming: 7 bases; junction bases outside the gene matches: 7. Looked up from germline, CDR1 is SGHRS and CDR2 is YFSETQ. The CDR3 has 14 residues. The CDR3 DNA follows: TGCGCCAGCAGCAAGGGACAGGGGGTGAGGGAGCAGTACTTC. The encoded protein is CASSKGQGVREQYF.

The chain joins TRBV10-2 to TRBJ2-3, with D tentatively TRBD2 (6 bases). V lost 3 bases to trimming and J lost 2 bases, with 18 bases between them. The germline V gene encodes CDR1 WSHSY and CDR2 SAAADI. The CDR3 runs 17 residues. CDR3 in DNA: TGCGCCAGCAGTGACACCGCGGTGCGGGGCCTCACAGATACGCAGTATTTT. Amino acids: CASSDTAVRGLTDTQYF.

Regarding this clone: One end of the junction is discordant with germline, which a read error may explain. The rearrangement joins TRBV7-7 to TRBJ1-1; maybe TRBD1 (6 bases). The CDR3 length is 16 residues. The V gene's germline CDR1 is SSHAT and CDR2 FNYEAQ (reference sequence). The CDR3 region has the DNA TGTGCTAGCAGTACCCCGGGACATACTAAGAACACTGAAGCTTTCTTT. It specifies CASSTPGHTKNTEAFF.

The chain combines TRBV10-3 with TRBJ1-2; no clear D. This CDR3 is 16 amino acids long. V dropped 0 bases and J dropped 0 bases, with 11 bases sitting between them. Germline assignment: CDR1 ENHRY and CDR2 SYGVKD. The CDR3 DNA reads TGTGCCATCAGTGAGTCACCGACGGACGCTAACTATGGCTACACCTTC. Residues: CAISESPTDANYGYTF.

The chain combines TRBV15 with TRBJ2-7; D is unclear. The CDR3 runs to 16 residues. Between the trimmed V and J ends, which lost 3 bases and 1 base, there was a span of 16 bases. Germline values: CDR1 LNHNV, CDR2 YYDKDF (reference sequence). The CDR3: CATSSAPVQSSYEQYF. The CDR3 DNA sequence: TGTGCCACCAGCAGCGCTCCGGTACAGAGTTCCTACGAGCAGTACTTC.

This chain links TRBV27 with TRBJ2-4, with D perhaps matching TRBD1 (5 bases). V dropped 3 bases and J dropped 2 bases, with 11 bases sitting between them. CDR1 is MNHEY and CDR2 is SMNVEV in the germline V gene (reference sequence). The CDR3 extends over 15 amino acids. CDR3 amino acids: CASSFRQGSKNIQYF. The CDR3 coding sequence is TGTGCCAGCAGTTTCAGGCAGGGCTCCAAAAACATTCAGTACTTC.

This clone was counted a few times. The V call is TRBV7-2, the J call TRBJ2-7; 10 nucleotides line up with TRBD1. V shed 6 bases, J shed 5 bases, and the junction held 10 bases outside the gene matches. CDR1 is SGHTA, CDR2 FQGNSA, per germline. This CDR3 spans 15 amino acids. The CDR3, as DNA: TGTGCCAGCAGACAGGGGGGACAGGGGACCCACGAGCAGTACTTC. Its protein is CASRQGGQGTHEQYF.

The CDR3 sequence is CASSQPTDGVAGELFF. The CDR3 region has the DNA TGCGCCAGCAGCCAACCTACAGATGGGGTCGCCGGGGAGCTGTTTTTT. V and J are TRBV4-1 and TRBJ2-2; D is unresolved. CDR1 and CDR2 (germline): MGHRA, YSYEKL. The CDR3 has 16 amino acids. Trimming took 2 bases from V and 6 from J, leaving 16 bases between them.

The chain uses TRBV7-2 and TRBJ1-2; D gene unclear. CDR1 and CDR2 from the germline V gene are SGHTA and FQGNSA. Trimming took off 1 base at V and 8 bases at J, with 17 bases between the two ends. The CDR3 is 15 residues long. The CDR3 region is CASSLGGGKSGGYTF. Written as DNA, the CDR3 is TGTGCCAGCAGCTTAGGAGGCGGAAAGAGCGGAGGCTACACCTTC. Drawing the rest from reference TRBV7-2 and TRBJ1-2, the complete variable domain is GAGVSQSPSNKVTEKGKDVELRCDPISGHTALYWYRQSLGQGLEFLIYFQGNSAPDKSGLPSDRFSAERTGGSVSTLTIQRTQQEDSAVYLCASSLGGGKSGGYTFGSGTRLTVV.